This note documents a single TCR beta chain sequence. The germline V gene has CDR1 MGHRA and CDR2 YSYEKL. V lost 4 bases and J lost 4, with 16 bases in between. This CDR3 region has 15 residues. RNA transcripts served as the template for amplifying TCR beta CDR3 regions. First-round RT-PCR targeting the TCR CDR3 was performed with the HTBI primer set. TCRdb itself ran the multiplex PCR reads through MiXCR, one entry per CDR3 protein. The data contain a few hundred thousand distinct CDR3 sequences, about 14% of them singletons. The data derive from a study of T cells in Graves' hyperthyroidism and ophthalmopathy.

The chain uses TRBV4-1 and TRBJ1-1, with D uncertain. The sequence was collected from a man aged 25-40 years with Graves' hyperthyroidism that later progressed to Graves' ophthalmopathy. Sequences were obtained from blood. The CDR3 region is CASSRLGLFGTEAFF. The CDR3 nucleotides are TGCGCCAGCAGCCGCTTAGGATTGTTCGGCACTGAAGCTTTCTTT.